These 24 T cell receptor beta chains were sequenced from one sample in a study of metastatic and nonmetastatic thyroid tumors (TCRdb year 2020). None of the patients had been given any treatment before thyroid surgery. The library came from PCR. TCRdb lists the instrument as Illumina HiSeq 4000. Using fastp trimming at Q25 and MiXCR clonotype assembly, TCRdb reanalyzed the public sequencing data and kept in-frame beta chains. This sample has some 20,000 clones in its table, and about 10% of those were observed once. The top ten hold 25% to 35% of the sample. Sequences were obtained from blood. Receptors originate from a female donor with papillary thyroid cancer or a benign thyroid nodule (not recorded which). Some clones in this sample may be carry-over from other donors' samples.

At least ten counts were recorded for this clone. V and J are TRBV5-6 and TRBJ2-3; 12 bases align to TRBD2. The V gene end was trimmed by 7 bases and the J gene end by 3 bases; junction bases not matched to a gene: 6. CDR1 is SGHDT, CDR2 YYEEEE, per germline. The CDR3 consists of 15 residues. The CDR3 coding sequence is TGTGCCAGCCGGCTAGCGGGAGGGCCAACAGATACGCAGTATTTT. This encodes CASRLAGGPTDTQYF.

This clone was seen many times. The chain has TRBV10-1 and TRBJ2-1; no firm D call. Trimming took 3 bases from V and 0 from J, leaving 12 bases between them. The CDR3 runs 16 residues. The germline V gene has CDR1 WNHNN and CDR2 SYGVQD (reference sequence). The CDR3 is CASSDLAQNSYNEQFF. CDR3 coding DNA: TGCGCCAGCAGTGATTTGGCACAAAACTCCTACAATGAGCAGTTCTTC.

By its share, this clone is medium-sized. The chain carries TRBV28 and TRBJ1-1; the D is unclear. CDR3 length equals 14 residues. Germline assignment: CDR1 MDHEN and CDR2 SYDVKM. Trimming removed 7 bases at V and 0 bases at J, with 12 bases between. CDR3 coding DNA: TGTGCCAGCAAACGGACGGTGGTGAACACTGAAGCTTTCTTT. Translating it yields CASKRTVVNTEAFF.

At least ten counts were recorded for this clone. The rearrangement joins TRBV7-2 to TRBJ2-7; tentative D call: TRBD2 (7 bases). The ends were cut back, 5 bases at V and 5 bases at J, with 13 bases in the middle. CDR3 size: 13 residues. Germline values: CDR1 SGHTA, CDR2 FQGNSA. The CDR3 DNA reads TGTGCCAGCAGCCGCACGGGGGGCCACGAGCAGTACTTC. The encoded protein is CASSRTGGHEQYF. Variable domain in full (rest from reference TRBV7-2 and TRBJ2-7): GAGVSQSPSNKVTEKGKDVELRCDPISGHTALYWYRQSLGQGLEFLIYFQGNSAPDKSGLPSDRFSAERTGGSVSTLTIQRTQQEDSAVYLCASSRTGGHEQYFGPGTRLTVT.

The sample holds many counts of this clone. The V call is TRBV7-2, the J call TRBJ2-2; 10 bases align to TRBD2. The CDR3 is made up of 17 amino acids. The germline V gene encodes CDR1 SGHTA and CDR2 FQGNSA. The V and J ends lost 5 bases and 4 bases, in that order; junction bases with no gene match: 10. DNA for the CDR3: TGTGCCAGCAGCCCCTACCCTAGCGGGGGCGGCACCGGGGAGCTGTTTTTT. Residues: CASSPYPSGGGTGELFF.

Concerning this clone: This may stem from a read error, because a much larger clone lies one nucleotide away. The J gene is TRBJ1-5, the V gene TRBV9, with D uncertain. Germline V gene data show CDR1 as SGDLS and CDR2 as YYNGEE. This CDR3 is built from 14 residues. The ends were cut back, 0 bases at V and 6 bases at J, with 10 bases in the middle. CDR3 coding DNA: TGTGCCAGCAGCGTAGCGGGTTCCGGTCAGCCCCAGCATTTT. This codes for CASSVAGSGQPQHF.

This clone was seen a few times. The V call is TRBV20-1, the J call TRBJ2-3; 8 nucleotides agree with TRBD1. The tail of the sequence fits TRBJ1-5 better, so the J call may be wrong. CDR3 length: 14 amino acids. The germline V gene encodes CDR1 DFQATT and CDR2 SNEGSKA (reference sequence). CDR3 amino acids: CSAQGATSTDTQHF. CDR3 sequence (DNA): TGCAGTGCTCAGGGGGCAACTAGCACAGATACGCAGCATTTT.

This clone was found many times. V and J are TRBV6-1 and TRBJ2-3; TRBD2 aligns across 13 bases. Trimming took 3 bases from V and 3 from J; bases not matched to a gene: 6. The CDR3 consists of 17 residues. CDR1 and CDR2 (germline): MNHNS, SASEGT. CDR3 in DNA: TGTGCCAGCAGTGACGGACTAGCGGGAGTCGGTACAGATACGCAGTATTTT. Translation gives CASSDGLAGVGTDTQYF.

Regarding this clone: At one end the junction does not follow the germline gene, possibly because of a read error. This sequence joins TRBV28 and TRBJ1-6; 9 bases fit TRBD1. The length of the CDR3 is 15 residues. Germline values: CDR1 MDHEN, CDR2 SYDVKM. CDR3 region: CASSHRDRDYSPLHF. CDR3 in DNA: TGTGCCAGCAGTCACCGGGACAGGGACTATTCACCCCTACACTTT.

Ten or more counts support this clone. This chain connects TRBV7-8 to TRBJ2-1; D uncertain. This CDR3 is 18 amino acids long. V gave up 2 bases and J gave up 2 bases, with 19 bases separating them. Germline V gene data show CDR1 as SGHVS and CDR2 as FQNEAQ. In nucleotides, the CDR3 is TGTGCCAGCAGCTTATTTGTTTCTCGAGCCGCCACCTACAATGAGCAGTTCTTC. Amino acids: CASSLFVSRAATYNEQFF.

This clone has just a few counts. CDR3 in amino acids: CASSLQSLGTVNTEAFF. Written as DNA, the CDR3 is TGTGCCAGCAGCTTGCAATCACTAGGGACAGTGAACACTGAAGCTTTCTTT. The V call is TRBV7-3, the J call TRBJ1-1; 7 bases map to TRBD1. The CDR3 totals 17 residues. Looked up from germline, CDR1 is SGHTA and CDR2 is FQGTGA. The J segment lost 0 bases and the V segment lost 3 bases, leaving 10 bases of the junction unmatched.

There are many counts of this clone. The chain combines TRBV28 with TRBJ2-5, with D unresolved. The CDR3 has 13 amino acids. From germline, CDR1 is MDHEN and CDR2 SYDVKM. The V end lost 3 bases, the J end lost 3 bases, and 8 bases lay between the germline ends. The CDR3 DNA reads as TGTGCCAGCAGTTTCCCAGGCGAAGAGACCCAGTACTTC. This translates into CASSFPGEETQYF.

The chain combines TRBV28 with TRBJ2-7, with no clear D. Germline CDR1 reads MDHEN; CDR2 reads SYDVKM. V dropped 5 bases and J dropped 0 bases, with 14 bases sitting between them. This CDR3 comprises 15 residues. The chain's CDR3 is CASSPLVLSSYEQYF. The CDR3 nucleotides are TGTGCCAGCAGTCCTCTGGTACTGAGCTCCTACGAGCAGTACTTC.

This clone was counted many times. The chain combines TRBV19 with TRBJ2-3, with a possible D match to TRBD1 (5 bases). The V end was cut by 5 bases, the J end by 0 bases, with 9 bases between. The CDR3 runs to 14 residues. Per the germline V gene, CDR1 is LNHDA and CDR2 is SQIVND (reference sequence). In DNA form, the CDR3 reads TGTGCCAGTAGTTGGGCAGGGAGCACAGATACGCAGTATTTT. It is translated as CASSWAGSTDTQYF.

At least ten counts were recorded for this clone. This chain joins TRBV20-1 and TRBJ1-1; D unresolved. CDR3 size: 13 residues. Germline V CDR1 and CDR2: DFQATT, SNEGSKA (reference sequence). Trimming left V 0 bases short and J 1 base short, with 6 bases between. The CDR3 DNA sequence: TGCAGTGCTAGAGATTTCAGGAACACTGAAGCTTTCTTT. Translated, it gives CSARDFRNTEAFF.

By sample fraction, this clone is medium-sized (0.01 to 0.1%). The gene calls are TRBV6-1 and TRBJ2-5; D is perhaps TRBD1 or TRBD2 (6 bases each). V was trimmed by 2 bases and J by 1 base, leaving 11 bases between them. Looked up from germline, CDR1 is MNHNS and CDR2 is SASEGT. The CDR3 runs to 15 residues. CDR3 sequence reads: CASSETGAAQETQYF. In DNA form, the CDR3 reads TGTGCCAGCAGTGAAACGGGGGCGGCCCAAGAGACCCAGTACTTC.

This clone was picked up a small number of times. The chain combines TRBV3-1 with TRBJ2-1; tentatively, D is TRBD2 (6 bases). Germline V CDR1 and CDR2: LGHDT, YNNKEL (reference sequence). CDR3 length: 16 amino acids. V was pared by 4 bases and J by 4 bases, with 17 bases between. The CDR3 nucleotides read TGTGCCAGCAGCCCCGCTAGCGAAATCAAGTACAATGAGCAGTTCTTC. Translating it yields CASSPASEIKYNEQFF.

As concerns this clone: A much larger clone sits a single nucleotide away, making a read error possible. The chain recombines TRBV29-1 with TRBJ1-3, with a weak D call TRBD1 (5 bases). Germline CDR1 SQVTM, CDR2 ANQGSEA. V was trimmed by 6 bases and J by 0 bases, leaving 15 bases between them. The CDR3 covers 15 residues. The DNA for the CDR3 is TGCAGCGTCGGCAGTTCGGGGCCCTCTGGAAACACCATATATTTT. This encodes CSVGSSGPSGNTIYF.

This clone was found many times. Additional DNA sequences in this sample encode the identical CDR3. This chain links TRBV19 with TRBJ2-2, with no clear D. Trimming cost V 1 base and J 9 bases, with 6 bases left between them. This CDR3 region has 12 residues. Germline V gene data show CDR1 as LNHDA and CDR2 as SQIVND (reference sequence). The CDR3 region has the DNA TGTGCCAGTAGTATAGGATCGAGGGAGCTGTTTTTT. The encoded protein is CASSIGSRELFF.

This clone showed up many times. The chain has TRBV6-2 or TRBV6-3 and TRBJ2-3, with 7 bases that match TRBD2. The germline CDR1 and CDR2 sequences are MNHEY and SVGEGT. CDR3 length: 15 residues. The ends lost 6 bases at V and 0 bases at J; junction bases unmatched: 6. DNA for the CDR3: TGTGCCAGCAGCGGCTCTAGCGGAAGCACAGATACGCAGTATTTT. Encoded protein: CASSGSSGSTDTQYF.

There are many counts of this clone. A single base separates this from a much larger clone, so it may be a read error. The chain carries TRBV28 and TRBJ2-6; tentative D call: TRBD1 (6 bases). CDR1 is MDHEN, CDR2 SYDVKM, per germline. The CDR3 covers 15 residues. The CDR3 region has the DNA TGTGCCAGCAGTTTAAGGGGGTCAGGGGCCAACGCCCTGACTTTC. It is translated as CASSLRGSGANALTF. The full variable domain, completed using reference TRBV28 and TRBJ2-6, is DVKVTQSSRYLVKRTGEKVFLECVQDMDHENMFWYRQDPGLGLRLIYFSYDVKMKEKGDIPEGYSVSREKKERFSLILESASTNQTSMYLCASSLRGSGANALTFGAGSRLTVL.

Ten or more counts support this clone. This rearrangement joins TRBV7-2 to TRBJ2-7; D possibly corresponds to TRBD2 (6 bases). Per germline, CDR1 SGHTA and CDR2 FQGNSA. This CDR3 has 15 residues. The germline V and J ends were trimmed by 0 bases and 3 bases, with 12 bases remaining between them. CDR3 residues: CASSLAVGGIYEQYF. CDR3 nucleotides: TGTGCCAGCAGCTTAGCGGTGGGCGGGATCTACGAGCAGTACTTC.

As for this clone: The CDR3 carries no conserved terminal phenylalanine or tryptophan, so it likely arises from a read error. No DNA is shown, since the ends of the CDR3 on it are uncertain; the CDR3 is the one TCRdb lists. The V and J genes are TRBV5-1 and TRBJ2-5; TRBD1 was called by the table and not checked on the DNA. CDR1 and CDR2 (germline): SGHRS, YFSETQ. The CDR3 extends over 15 residues, inclusive of both ends. CDR3: CASSLVGTGGETKYL.

Ten or more counts support this clone. The chain combines TRBV4-3 with TRBJ2-7, with no clear D. V was pared by 1 base and J by 1 base, with 11 bases between. CDR1 LGHNA and CDR2 YSLEER come from the germline V gene. This CDR3 spans 15 amino acids. The CDR3 loop reads CASSQVGSESYEQYF. The CDR3 DNA sequence: TGCGCCAGCAGCCAAGTTGGCAGCGAGTCCTACGAGCAGTACTTC.